Listed here are 25 T cell receptor beta chains from one sample, sequenced in a study of human T cells and chemical hapten exposure. TCRdb ran MiXCR on the 5' RACE reads and lists one entry per CDR3 protein. The sample holds more than 140,000 distinct CDR3 sequences, 4.1% seen once. The authors extracted total RNA from unfractionated whole blood. All receptors come from a female donor in good health.

This clonotype was seen repeatedly, ten times or more. The rearrangement links TRBV21-1 to TRBJ1-1; the table's TRBD1 call for D was not verified on the DNA. TRBV21-1 constitutes a pseudogene. This CDR3 is built from 13 residues. Here the CDR3 DNA reads TGTGCCAGCAGCAAAAATCGGGGGGAAGAAGCTTTCTTT. This sequence encodes CASSKNRGEEAFF.

This clonotype was recorded many times. The chain combines TRBV6-5 with TRBJ1-4; D gene uncertain. V shed 2 bases and J shed 4 bases, with 8 bases lying between them. This CDR3 is 14 amino acids long. CDR1 and CDR2 from the germline V gene are MNHEY and SVGAGI. The CDR3 nucleotides read TGTGCCAGCAGTTACAGCCCAGTTAATGAAAAACTGTTTTTT. Its protein product is CASSYSPVNEKLFF.

This clonotype was counted many times. The gene calls are TRBV4-3 and TRBJ2-3; 7 positions agree with TRBD1. Germline lookup yields CDR1 LGHNA and CDR2 YSLEER. The CDR3 sequence is 16 residues long. V gave up 0 bases and J gave up 1 base; unmatched junction bases: 4. CDR3 coding DNA: TGCGCCAGCAGCCAAGATAGAGGGGGCGGCACAGATACGCAGTATTTT. Amino acids: CASSQDRGGGTDTQYF.

This clonotype occurred many times. V and J are TRBV29-1 and TRBJ2-1, with D perhaps matching TRBD2 (7 bases). Germline V gene data show CDR1 as SQVTM and CDR2 as ANQGSEA. V was pared by 7 bases and J by 0 bases, with 28 bases between. This CDR3 region has 19 residues. This CDR3 reads CSAVTGGGGELSSYNEQFF. The CDR3 nucleotides are TGCAGCGCCGTGACAGGTGGTGGGGGGGAGTTGAGCTCCTACAATGAGCAGTTCTTC.

The rearrangement links TRBV28 to TRBJ1-1; D call uncertain. This CDR3 spans 16 amino acids. Per germline, CDR1 MDHEN and CDR2 SYDVKM. Trimming took 5 bases from V and 7 from J, leaving 23 bases between them. DNA for the CDR3: TGTGCCAGCAGTCCCGCTGTTGGGGATAGAGCCAATGAAGCTTTCTTT. This translates into CASSPAVGDRANEAFF.

This clonotype was recorded many times. This chain uses TRBV20-1 with TRBJ1-1, with TRBD1 identical over 9 bases. This CDR3 has 13 residues. V lost 3 bases, J lost 1 base, and 0 bases stayed unmatched. From germline, CDR1 is DFQATT and CDR2 SNEGSKA (reference sequence). CDR3 sequence reads: CSARDRGNTEAFF. In DNA form, the CDR3 reads TGCAGTGCTAGGGACAGGGGGAACACTGAAGCTTTCTTT.

DNA for the CDR3: TGTGCCAGCCGAGGAGACAGTCGCCCCGGGGAGCTGTTTTTT. It specifies CASRGDSRPGELFF. J is TRBJ2-2 and V is TRBV7-3, with D tentatively TRBD1 (5 bases). V was trimmed by 8 bases and J by 6 bases, leaving 16 bases between them. The CDR3 has 14 residues. Germline V CDR1 and CDR2: SGHTA, FQGTGA.

This clonotype was counted ten times or more. V and J are TRBV5-6 and TRBJ1-3; 7 bases agree with TRBD1. The CDR3 is 15 residues long. Looked up from germline, CDR1 is SGHDT and CDR2 is YYEEEE. Unmatched junction bases numbered 6, after V lost 4 bases and J lost 2 bases. CDR3 nucleotide sequence: TGTGCCAGCAGCCCAGCCGGGACAGCTGGAAACACCATATATTTT. Amino acids: CASSPAGTAGNTIYF.

This clonotype was seen a few times. J is TRBJ1-5 and V is TRBV12-3 or TRBV12-4; D gene unclear. V dropped 6 bases and J dropped 0 bases, with 24 bases sitting between them. The CDR3 is made up of 19 amino acids. The CDR3 loop is CASSPEKFPDSYSNQPQHF. The CDR3 bases are TGTGCCAGCAGCCCCGAAAAGTTTCCGGATTCCTATAGCAATCAGCCCCAGCATTTT.

The chain recombines TRBV5-1 with TRBJ2-2, with 8 bases aligning to TRBD1. CDR1 and CDR2 (germline): SGHRS, YFSETQ. The J segment lost 1 base and the V segment lost 0 bases, leaving 2 bases of the junction unmatched. The CDR3 consists of 16 residues. The CDR3 sequence: CASSLGDRGNTGELFF. CDR3 coding DNA: TGCGCCAGCAGCTTGGGCGACAGGGGGAACACCGGGGAGCTGTTTTTT. Variable domain in full (rest from reference TRBV5-1 and TRBJ2-2): KAGVTQTPRYLIKTRGQQVTLSCSPISGHRSVSWYQQTPGQGLQFLFEYFSETQRNKGNFPGRFSGRQFSNSRSEMNVSTLELGDSALYLCASSLGDRGNTGELFFGEGSRLTVL.

The sample holds a few counts of this clonotype. CDR3 sequence: CASSYPGTGGNSPLHF. The DNA of the CDR3 is TGTGCCAGCAGCTATCCAGGGACGGGCGGAAATTCACCCCTCCACTTT. The rearrangement joins TRBV9 to TRBJ1-6, with a weak D call TRBD1 (5 bases). Trimming left V 4 bases short and J 7 bases short, with 18 bases between. This CDR3 has 16 amino acids. Germline loops: CDR1 SGDLS, CDR2 YYNGEE. The full variable domain, in which reference TRBV9 and TRBJ1-6 provide the parts outside the CDR3, is DSGVTQTPKHLITATGQRVTLRCSPRSGDLSVYWYQQSLDQGLQFLIQYYNGEERAKGNILERFSAQQFPDLHSELNLSSLELGDSALYFCASSYPGTGGNSPLHFGNGTRLTVT.

This clonotype occurred many times. The genes are TRBV20-1 and TRBJ1-4; D ambiguous. Germline-derived CDR1 and CDR2 are DFQATT and SNEGSKA (reference sequence). This CDR3 has 16 amino acids. Trimming removed 0 bases from V and 0 bases from J, with 11 bases in between. This chain's CDR3 is CSARDSKHSTNEKLFF. The CDR3 bases are TGCAGTGCTAGAGATTCGAAGCACTCAACTAATGAAAAACTGTTTTTT.

This clonotype was observed many times. This chain uses TRBV20-1 with TRBJ1-1; 7 bases are shared with TRBD1. The V gene's germline CDR1 is DFQATT and CDR2 SNEGSKA (reference sequence). The CDR3 spans 14 residues. Trimming removed 3 bases from V and 2 bases from J; junction bases left unmatched: 6. CDR3 amino acids: CSARGQSANTEAFF. In nucleotides, the CDR3 is TGCAGTGCTAGGGGACAGAGCGCAAACACTGAAGCTTTCTTT.

The table lists this clonotype with many counts. The V and J genes are TRBV12-5 and TRBJ2-3; D unresolved. Germline CDR1 and CDR2: LGHNT and FRNRAP. This CDR3 is built from 14 residues. V lost 7 bases to trimming and J lost 0 bases, with 11 bases between them. The CDR3 sequence is CASALEASTDTQYF. DNA for the CDR3: TGTGCTAGTGCCCTCGAAGCTAGCACAGATACGCAGTATTTT.

This chain links TRBV5-1 with TRBJ1-6, with 7 nucleotides matching TRBD1. Germline V CDR1 and CDR2: SGHRS, YFSETQ. This CDR3 has 15 amino acids. Trimming cost V 2 bases and J 8 bases; bases outside gene matches: 7. The CDR3 coding sequence is TGCGCCAGCAGCTTACGACAGGGAAAATATTCACCCCTCCACTTT. Its translation is CASSLRQGKYSPLHF.

This clonotype was seen many times. The CDR3, as DNA: TGTGCCACCAGCAAAAGGGACGACTTGAAGACAGATACGCAGTATTTT. Amino acid sequence: CATSKRDDLKTDTQYF. This chain links TRBV15 with TRBJ2-3, with D perhaps assigned TRBD1 or TRBD2 (5 bases each). The V gene lost 4 bases and the J gene lost 3 bases, with 17 bases spanning the gap. The germline gives CDR1 LNHNV, CDR2 YYDKDF (reference sequence). The CDR3 length is 16 residues. Full variable domain (missing parts from reference TRBV15 and TRBJ2-3): DAMVIQNPRYQVTQFGKPVTLSCSQTLNHNVMYWYQQKSSQAPKLLFHYYDKDFNNEADTPDNFQSRRPNTSFCFLDIRSPGLGDTAMYLCATSKRDDLKTDTQYFGPGTRLTVL.

This clonotype was found many times. The rearrangement joins TRBV7-8 to TRBJ2-7; 10 bases match TRBD2. V gave up 5 bases and J gave up 6 bases; unmatched junction bases: 10. Germline CDR1 is SGHVS and CDR2 is FQNEAQ. The CDR3 is 15 amino acids. In DNA, the CDR3 is TGTGCCAGCAGCCTCCTCAGCGGGGGGGCGTCCGAGCAGTACTTC. It codes for CASSLLSGGASEQYF.

This clonotype was recorded at least ten times. CDR3 coding DNA: TGTGCCAGCAGTACCGACGGATCCCAGCAGTACTTC. Translating gives CASSTDGSQQYF. The chain uses TRBV12-3 or TRBV12-4 and TRBJ2-7; D call uncertain. The length of the CDR3 is 12 residues. Trimming stripped 5 bases from V and 8 bases from J, with 13 bases between.

The sample holds a few counts of this clonotype. This chain connects TRBV9 to TRBJ2-7; TRBD2 matches 10 bases. Looked up from germline, CDR1 is SGDLS and CDR2 is YYNGEE. After removal of 0 bases from V and 3 bases from J, the junction contained 3 bases not matched to a gene. The CDR3 length is 15 residues. DNA of the CDR3: TGTGCCAGCAGCGTAGCTAGCGGGGGATACTACGAGCAGTACTTC. Its protein is CASSVASGGYYEQYF.

This clonotype was detected many times. The chain links TRBV3-1 to TRBJ1-5; the D gene is possibly TRBD1 (5 bases). V was pared by 0 bases and J by 4 bases, with 10 bases between. This CDR3 contains 15 residues. The germline V gene has CDR1 LGHDT and CDR2 YNNKEL (reference sequence). CDR3 protein: CASSQEGHQNQPQHF. CDR3 nucleotide sequence: TGTGCCAGCAGCCAAGAGGGGCACCAGAATCAGCCCCAGCATTTT.

This clonotype has a count of ten or more. The chain joins TRBV5-5 to TRBJ2-1; D is uncertain. V dropped 0 bases and J dropped 8 bases, with 12 bases sitting between them. Germline V lookup: CDR1 SGHKS, CDR2 YYEKEE (reference sequence). This CDR3 has 14 amino acids. For the CDR3, the DNA is TGTGCCAGCAGCTTGGCCGAGGCCATCGATGAGCAGTTCTTC. Amino acids: CASSLAEAIDEQFF.

This clonotype was observed many times. The CDR3 loop is CASSQEPGGDSPLHF. DNA of the CDR3: TGTGCCAGCAGCCAAGAGCCAGGGGGCGACTCACCCCTCCACTTT. The V call is TRBV4-2, the J call TRBJ1-6; 8 nucleotides agree with TRBD1. Germline loops: CDR1 LGHNA, CDR2 YNFKEQ. V lost 0 bases to trimming and J lost 10 bases; unmatched junction nucleotides: 5. CDR3 size: 15 residues.

This clonotype has more than one count but fewer than ten. DNA for the CDR3: TGTGCCAGCAGGTCTATAGCCAAAAACATTCAGTACTTC. Translating gives CASRSIAKNIQYF. V usage is TRBV27 and J usage is TRBJ2-4; D remains unclear. The V end lost 6 bases, the J end lost 0 bases, and 6 bases lay between the germline ends. The germline V gene has CDR1 MNHEY and CDR2 SMNVEV (reference sequence). CDR3 length: 13 amino acids.

In this sample, this clonotype turned up a few times. V and J are TRBV7-9 and TRBJ2-3, with 7 bases aligning to TRBD2. The CDR3 length is 17 residues. J gave up 1 base and V 5 bases, and 12 bases lay outside the gene matches. Germline assignment: CDR1 SEHNR and CDR2 FQNEAQ (reference sequence). The chain's CDR3 is CASSPNRTRRRTDTQYF. CDR3 bases: TGTGCCAGCAGCCCTAACCGGACTAGACGACGCACAGATACGCAGTATTTT.

About this clonotype itself: This may be a read error, as it is one base from a much larger clone. The conserved phenylalanine or tryptophan is not found at the CDR3 terminus, so this likely reflects a read error. This chain joins TRBV10-3 and TRBJ1-2, with 7 bases fitting TRBD1. The germline gives CDR1 ENHRY, CDR2 SYGVKD. The CDR3 extends over 16 amino acids. The trim removed 0 bases at V and 3 bases at J, leaving 7 bases unmatched. CDR3 DNA: TGTGCCATCAGTGAGTCCGTGGACAGGAATGACTATGGCTACACCTGC. This codes for CAISESVDRNDYGYTC.